This T cell receptor beta chain was recorded in a study of CD8 T cells in ankylosing spondylitis. Points from the study as a whole: Past studies reported some motif variants in reactive arthritis synovial fluid and blood. What seemed typical of ankylosing spondylitis blood was a TCR beta motif built from several highly homologous variants. Within matched ankylosing spondylitis synovial fluid, disease-linked clones were reportedly significantly enriched.

On this clonotype itself: The target antigen is unknown.

Library preparation for TCR beta used quantitative 5'-RACE with molecular barcodes. TCRdb reprocessed the 5' RACE reads with MiXCR, giving one entry per CDR3 protein. The sample shows fewer than 650,000 distinct CDR3 sequences, approximately 11% of them seen only once. Trimming removed 0 bases at V and 2 bases at J, with 11 bases between. CDR1 is LNHNV, CDR2 YYDKDF, per germline (reference sequence). The length of the CDR3 is 15 residues. The V gene is TRBV15, the J gene TRBJ2-7; D perhaps matches TRBD1 (5 bases). Sample: blood, either unsorted or a sorted T cell fraction (not recorded which). This TCR came from a male donor with ankylosing spondylitis. The CDR3 DNA sequence: TGTGCCACCAGCAGAGATCGCGGACACACCTACGAGCAGTACTTC. This gives the protein CATSRDRGHTYEQYF.